This T cell receptor (beta chain) was retrieved from a study of blood T cell repertoires in COVID-19. Study-level information: Acute-phase and convalescent COVID-19 samples originated in the United States, Italy and Spain. The analysed material was cDNA or gDNA that came from T cells, B-cell-depleted T cells, or PBMCs.

Study processing details: From reference gene primer amplification, estimates of nucleated cell counts were derived. Sequencing used immunoSEQ multiplex PCR; TCRdb keeps in-frame clones, though not all of them. Clonal size and the V and J genes are those of that table, whereas D and trimming came from the DNA. The data contain about 200,000 clones, about 90% of them singletons. Trimming took 5 bases from V and 4 from J; bases not matched to a gene: 6. CDR1 and CDR2 (germline): MNHEY, SVGAGI. There are 14 residues in the CDR3. The chain carries TRBV6-5 and TRBJ2-7; 9 positions agree with TRBD1. The sequence was collected from a man in his late teens or twenties with active or convalescent COVID-19. The sequencing input was peripheral blood. The CDR3 protein is CASSTDRGWYEQYF. The CDR3 DNA sequence: TGTGCCAGCAGTACCGACAGGGGGTGGTACGAGCAGTACTTC.